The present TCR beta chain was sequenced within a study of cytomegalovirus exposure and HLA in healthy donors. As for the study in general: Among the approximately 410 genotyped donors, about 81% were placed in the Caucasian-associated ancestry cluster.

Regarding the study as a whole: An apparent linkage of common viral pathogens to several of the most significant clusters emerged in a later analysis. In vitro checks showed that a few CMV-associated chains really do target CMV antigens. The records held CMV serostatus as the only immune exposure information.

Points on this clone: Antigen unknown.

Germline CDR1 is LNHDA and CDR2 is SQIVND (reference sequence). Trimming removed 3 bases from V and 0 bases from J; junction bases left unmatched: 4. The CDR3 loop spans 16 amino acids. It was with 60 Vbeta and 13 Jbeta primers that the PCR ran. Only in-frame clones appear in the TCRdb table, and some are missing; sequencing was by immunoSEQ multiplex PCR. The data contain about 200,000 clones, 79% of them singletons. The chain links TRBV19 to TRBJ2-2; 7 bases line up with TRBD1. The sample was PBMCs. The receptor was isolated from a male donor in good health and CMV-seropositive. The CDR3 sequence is CASSILGTANTGELFF. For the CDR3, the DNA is TGTGCCAGTAGTATTTTAGGGACAGCGAACACCGGGGAGCTGTTTTTT.